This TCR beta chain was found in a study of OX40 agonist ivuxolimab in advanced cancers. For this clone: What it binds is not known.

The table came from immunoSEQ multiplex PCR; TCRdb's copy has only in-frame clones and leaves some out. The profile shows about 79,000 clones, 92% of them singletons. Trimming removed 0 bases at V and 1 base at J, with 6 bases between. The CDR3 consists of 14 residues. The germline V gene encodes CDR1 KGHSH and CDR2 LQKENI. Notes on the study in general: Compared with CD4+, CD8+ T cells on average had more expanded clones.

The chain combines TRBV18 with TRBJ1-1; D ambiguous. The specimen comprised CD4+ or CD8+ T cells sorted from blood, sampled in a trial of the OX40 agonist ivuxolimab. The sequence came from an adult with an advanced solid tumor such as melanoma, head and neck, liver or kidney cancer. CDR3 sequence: CASSPPRGNTEAFF. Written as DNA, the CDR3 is TGTGCCAGCTCACCACCCCGGGGGAACACTGAAGCTTTCTTT.